The present TCR beta chain was sequenced within a study of blood T cell repertoires in COVID-19. About the study: From the United States, Italy and Spain came samples of acute and convalescent COVID-19. PBMCs, B-cell-depleted T cells, or T cells were the source of the cDNA or gDNA that made up the material.

Original processing methods: Estimated nucleated cell counts came from reference gene primer amplification. Profiling relied on immunoSEQ multiplex PCR, and the TCRdb table lists in-frame clones only, not all of them. The DNA gave D and trimming, while V, J and clone size come from that table. The sample gives about 380,000 clones, more than 65% of which show up once; under 1.2% is in the top ten. CDR1 and CDR2 from the germline V gene are KGHSH and LQKENI. V was clipped by 1 base and J by 0 bases, with 7 bases between them. The CDR3 is 15 amino acids. This receptor was taken from a human donor with acute or convalescent COVID-19. The donor label of this sample is uncertain. Sequencing used peripheral blood. The rearrangement uses TRBV18 and TRBJ2-1; possible D gene TRBD1, 6 bases. The CDR3 DNA sequence: TGTGCCAGCTCACCACTGGGGGCCTCCTACAATGAGCAGTTCTTC. It translates to CASSPLGASYNEQFF.